The T cell receptor (beta chain) under discussion was sequenced for a study of cytomegalovirus exposure and HLA in healthy donors. Study-wide points: TCR beta chains associated with HLA were, in a later analysis, more clonally expanded than equally common others. The study flagged approximately 180 TCR beta chains as cytomegalovirus-associated. The study had only CMV serostatus as immune exposure information.

Primers: 60 Vbeta forward and 13 Jbeta reverse. The repertoire was sequenced with immunoSEQ multiplex PCR; TCRdb's copy has only in-frame clones and lacks some. Here the sample spans about 120,000 clones, around 68% being singletons. The CDR3 length is 16 residues. The V gene's germline CDR1 is SGHTA and CDR2 FQGNSA. Losses at the gene ends were 1 base for V and 5 bases for J; bases not matched to a gene: 11. With regard to this clone: Its target is not known.

This clonotype originated in a woman aged 45-60 years in good health and CMV-seropositive. The sample consisted of PBMCs. The chain employs TRBV7-2 and TRBJ2-7, with 7 bases that match TRBD1. CDR3 sequence reads: CASSLVGTGARDEQYF. The CDR3, as DNA: TGTGCCAGCAGCTTAGTCGGTACAGGGGCTAGGGACGAGCAGTACTTC. Drawing the rest from reference TRBV7-2 and TRBJ2-7, the complete variable domain is GAGVSQSPSNKVTEKGKDVELRCDPISGHTALYWYRQSLGQGLEFLIYFQGNSAPDKSGLPSDRFSAERTGGSVSTLTIQRTQQEDSAVYLCASSLVGTGARDEQYFGPGTRLTVT.